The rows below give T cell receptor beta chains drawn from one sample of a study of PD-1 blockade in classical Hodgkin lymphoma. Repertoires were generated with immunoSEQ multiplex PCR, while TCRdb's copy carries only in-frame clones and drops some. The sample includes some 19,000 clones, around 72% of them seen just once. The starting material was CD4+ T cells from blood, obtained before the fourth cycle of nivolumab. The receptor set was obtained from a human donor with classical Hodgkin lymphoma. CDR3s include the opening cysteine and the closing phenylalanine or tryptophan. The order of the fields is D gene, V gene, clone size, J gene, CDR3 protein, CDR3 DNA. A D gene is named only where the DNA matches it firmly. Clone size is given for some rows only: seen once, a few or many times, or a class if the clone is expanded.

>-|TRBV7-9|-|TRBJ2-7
CASSLDQGWNYEQYF
TGTGCCAGCAGCTTAGATCAGGGATGGAATTACGAGCAGTACTTC
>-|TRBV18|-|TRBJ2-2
CASSAGTNTGELFF
TGTGCCAGCTCAGCCGGGACCAACACCGGGGAGCTGTTTTTT
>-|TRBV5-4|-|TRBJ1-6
CASSVNGAWDSPLHF
TGTGCCAGCAGCGTCAATGGGGCTTGGGATTCACCCCTCCACTTT
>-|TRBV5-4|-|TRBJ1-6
CASSLEGTYNSPLHF
TGTGCCAGCAGCTTGGAGGGTACTTATAATTCACCCCTCCACTTT
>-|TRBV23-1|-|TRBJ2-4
CASSSRSPHIQYF
TGCGCCAGCAGTAGCCGGAGTCCCCACATTCAGTACTTC
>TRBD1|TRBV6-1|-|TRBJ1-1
CASSEGDREAFF
TGTGCCAGCAGTGAAGGGGACAGGGAAGCTTTCTTT
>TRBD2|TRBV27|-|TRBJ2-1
CASRTLAGDGGGNYNEQFF
TGTGCCAGCAGGACACTAGCGGGAGATGGGGGAGGAAATTACAATGAGCAGTTCTTC
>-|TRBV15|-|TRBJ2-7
CATSRDLRYEQYF
TGTGCCACCAGCAGAGATCTTAGGTACGAGCAGTACTTC
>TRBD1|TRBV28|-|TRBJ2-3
CASSPDRDIRTDTQYF
TGTGCCAGCAGCCCGGACAGGGATATTCGCACAGATACGCAGTATTTT
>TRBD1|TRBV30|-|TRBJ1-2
CAWSSDREGGYTF
TGTGCCTGGAGTTCGGACAGGGAAGGTGGCTACACCTTC
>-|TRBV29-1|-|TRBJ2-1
CSVVPSLSRRIGEQFF
TGCAGCGTTGTGCCCTCCCTGTCGCGCCGGATAGGTGAGCAGTTCTTC
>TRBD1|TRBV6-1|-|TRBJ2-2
CASRGDRGSAGELFF
TGTGCCAGCAGGGGCGACAGGGGAAGCGCCGGGGAGCTGTTTTTT
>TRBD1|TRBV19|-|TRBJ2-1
CASTRTGSSYNEQFF
TGTGCCAGTACCCGGACAGGTAGCTCCTACAATGAGCAGTTCTTC
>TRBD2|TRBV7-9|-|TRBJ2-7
CASSRGLAGVADEQYF
TGTGCCAGCAGCAGGGGACTAGCGGGAGTCGCCGACGAGCAGTACTTC
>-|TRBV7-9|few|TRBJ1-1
CASSFEQTSEAFF
TGTGCCAGCAGTTTCGAACAGACATCTGAAGCTTTCTTT
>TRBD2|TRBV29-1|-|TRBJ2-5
CSAITVSGRETQYF
TGCAGCGCAATAACCGTTAGCGGGAGAGAGACCCAGTACTTC
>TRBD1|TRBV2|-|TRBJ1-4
CASSRTGRNEKLFF
TGTGCCAGCAGTAGGACAGGGCGGAATGAAAAACTGTTTTTT
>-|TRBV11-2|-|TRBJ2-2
CASSLALGRTTGELFF
TGTGCCAGCAGCCTGGCCCTTGGTCGGACCACCGGGGAGCTGTTTTTT
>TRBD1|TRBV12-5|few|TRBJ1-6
CASGDGQGRNSPLHF
TGTGCTAGTGGTGACGGACAGGGTCGGAATTCACCCCTCCACTTT
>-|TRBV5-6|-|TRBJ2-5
CASSEFQETQYF
TGTGCCAGCAGCGAGTTTCAAGAGACCCAGTACTTC
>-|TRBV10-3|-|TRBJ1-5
CAISESWGSQPQHF
TGTGCCATCAGTGAGTCCTGGGGGTCTCAGCCCCAGCATTTT
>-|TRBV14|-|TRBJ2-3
CASSQEYSGPLGTDTQYF
TGTGCCAGCAGCCAAGAGTACTCGGGACCTCTAGGCACAGATACGCAGTATTTT
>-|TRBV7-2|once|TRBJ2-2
CASSFLGANTGELFF
TGTGCCAGCAGCTTCCTTGGCGCGAACACCGGGGAGCTGTTTTTT
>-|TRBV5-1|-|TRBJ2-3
CASSLEGRHRTDTQYF
TGCGCCAGCAGCTTGGAAGGGAGGCACCGCACAGATACGCAGTATTTT
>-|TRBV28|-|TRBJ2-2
CASKPGTFGELFF
TGTGCCAGCAAACCGGGGACCTTCGGGGAGCTGTTTTTT
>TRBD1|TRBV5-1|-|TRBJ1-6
CASRRTGGRDSPLHF
TGCGCCAGCAGGCGGACAGGGGGCAGGGATTCACCCCTCCACTTT
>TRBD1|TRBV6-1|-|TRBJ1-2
CASSEYGQGLNGYTF
TGTGCCAGCAGTGAATATGGACAGGGGCTTAATGGCTACACCTTC
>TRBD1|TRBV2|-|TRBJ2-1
CASSEGDRYNEQFF
TGTGCCAGCAGTGAAGGGGACAGGTATAATGAGCAGTTCTTC
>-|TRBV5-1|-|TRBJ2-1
CASSVEPMTRPSYNEQFF
TGCGCCAGCAGCGTGGAACCTATGACACGACCCTCCTACAATGAGCAGTTCTTC
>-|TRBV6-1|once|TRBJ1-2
CASLNLGYTF
TGTGCCAGCCTTAACCTGGGCTACACCTTC
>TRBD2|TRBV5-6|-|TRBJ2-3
CASHLAGVDDTQYF
TGTGCCAGCCACCTAGCGGGAGTGGATGATACGCAGTATTTT
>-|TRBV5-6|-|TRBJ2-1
CASSLGRGYLGYEQFF
TGTGCCAGCAGCTTGGGTCGGGGGTATCTCGGCTATGAGCAGTTCTTC
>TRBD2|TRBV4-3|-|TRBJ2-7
CASSQQVAGAVSYEQYF
TGCGCCAGCAGCCAACAGGTAGCGGGAGCAGTGTCCTACGAGCAGTACTTC
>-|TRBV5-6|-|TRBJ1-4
CASSFGWWRTGFANEKLFF
TGTGCCAGCAGCTTTGGTTGGTGGAGAACAGGGTTTGCTAATGAAAAACTGTTTTTT
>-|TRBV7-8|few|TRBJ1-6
CASSGLDSPLHF
TGTGCCAGCAGCGGACTGGATTCACCCCTCCACTTT